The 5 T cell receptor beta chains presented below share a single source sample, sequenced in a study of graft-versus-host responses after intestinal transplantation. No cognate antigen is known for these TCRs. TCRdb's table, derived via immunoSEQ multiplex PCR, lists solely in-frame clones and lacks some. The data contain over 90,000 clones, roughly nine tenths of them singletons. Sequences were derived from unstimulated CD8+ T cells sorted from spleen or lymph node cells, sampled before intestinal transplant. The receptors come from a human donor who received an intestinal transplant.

The CDR3 reads CASSIGLGGGGGQFF. CDR3 sequence (DNA): TGTGCCAGTAGTATCGGACTAGGGGGGGGCGGAGGGCAGTTCTTC. The rearrangement joins TRBV19 to TRBJ2-1, with a weak D call TRBD2 (7 bases). V lost 3 bases, J lost 12 bases, and 21 bases lay in between. This CDR3 has 15 residues. Germline CDR1 and CDR2: LNHDA and SQIVND (reference sequence).

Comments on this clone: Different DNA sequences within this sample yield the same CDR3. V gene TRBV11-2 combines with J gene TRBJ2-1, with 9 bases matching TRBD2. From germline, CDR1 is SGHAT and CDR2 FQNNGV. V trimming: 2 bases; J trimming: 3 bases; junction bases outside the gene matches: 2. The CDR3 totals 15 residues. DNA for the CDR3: TGTGCCAGCAGCTTAAGAGCGGGGGGCTACAATGAGCAGTTCTTC. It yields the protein CASSLRAGGYNEQFF. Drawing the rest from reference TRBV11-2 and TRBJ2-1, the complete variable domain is EAGVAQSPRYKIIEKRQSVAFWCNPISGHATLYWYQQILGQGPKLLIQFQNNGVVDDSQLPKDRFSAERLKGVDSTLKIQPAKLEDSAVYLCASSLRAGGYNEQFFGPGTRLTVL.

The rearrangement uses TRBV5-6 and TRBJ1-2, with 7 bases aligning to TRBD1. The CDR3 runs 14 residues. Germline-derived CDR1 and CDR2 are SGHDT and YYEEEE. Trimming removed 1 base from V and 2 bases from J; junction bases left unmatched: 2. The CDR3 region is CASSLLQGNYGYTF. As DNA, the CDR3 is TGTGCCAGCAGCTTGTTACAGGGGAACTATGGCTACACCTTC.

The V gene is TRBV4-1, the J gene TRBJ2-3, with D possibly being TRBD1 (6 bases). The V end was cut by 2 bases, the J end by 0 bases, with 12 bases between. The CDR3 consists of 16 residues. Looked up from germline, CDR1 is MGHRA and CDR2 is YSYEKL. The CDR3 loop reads CASSQRGMPSTDTQYF. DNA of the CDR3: TGCGCCAGCAGCCAAAGGGGGATGCCTAGCACAGATACGCAGTATTTT.

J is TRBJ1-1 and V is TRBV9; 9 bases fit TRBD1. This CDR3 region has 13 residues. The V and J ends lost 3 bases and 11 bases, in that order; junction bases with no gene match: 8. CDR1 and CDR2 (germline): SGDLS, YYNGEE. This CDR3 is CASSAGTGFDAFF. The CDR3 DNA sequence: TGTGCCAGCAGCGCGGGGACAGGGTTTGACGCTTTCTTT.